One sample yielded the 5 T cell receptor beta chains listed below, sequenced in a study of post-analysis software for immune sequencing data. These receptors have no known antigen. Every TCR beta cDNA library bore unique molecular identifiers. TCRdb processed the PCR reads anew with MiXCR; each CDR3 protein has one entry. The repertoire holds 400,000 to 500,000 distinct CDR3 sequences, with less than 40% as singletons. Study results and caveats: Comparison of patients with controls showed five TRBV segments more frequent in patients, TRBV5-6, TRBV5-1 and TRBV20-1 among them.

The specimen sequenced was blood. These receptors were obtained from a girl aged 2 to 9 with multiple sclerosis.

In DNA form, the CDR3 reads TGTGCCAGCAGCTCAGGGCGGACTAGCGGGGGCACCGGGGAGCTGTTTTTT. Its protein product is CASSSGRTSGGTGELFF. The gene calls are TRBV7-2 and TRBJ2-2; 13 nucleotides match TRBD2. This CDR3 has 17 residues. V shed 4 bases, J shed 4 bases, and the junction held 6 bases outside the gene matches. Looked up from germline, CDR1 is SGHTA and CDR2 is FQGNSA.

This clonotype appeared many times. This chain uses TRBV29-1 with TRBJ2-7, with D hard to call. CDR1 is SQVTM, CDR2 ANQGSEA, per germline. V lost 3 bases and J 3 bases, leaving 12 bases between the germline ends. The CDR3 is 13 amino acids. The CDR3 protein is CSVESPRDYEQYF. Here the CDR3 DNA reads TGCAGCGTTGAGTCCCCTAGGGACTACGAGCAGTACTTC.

CDR3 sequence reads: CASSQAGGYNEQYF. The CDR3 nucleotides are TGTGCCAGCAGCCAAGCGGGAGGATATAATGAGCAGTACTTC. This chain links TRBV3-1 with TRBJ2-5; 7 bases are a match to TRBD2. V shed 1 base and J 11 bases; nucleotides not matched to a gene: 10. Per germline, CDR1 LGHDT and CDR2 YNNKEL (reference sequence). This CDR3 is 14 amino acids long.

This clonotype was detected once. The CDR3 sequence is CAWGGVGGTDTQYF. DNA for the CDR3: TGTGCCTGGGGAGGTGTCGGGGGCACAGATACGCAGTATTTT. This sequence joins TRBV30 and TRBJ2-3; tentative D call: TRBD2 (5 bases). V was trimmed by 5 bases and J by 1 base, leaving 13 bases between them. Per the germline V gene, CDR1 is GTSNPN and CDR2 is SVGIG (reference sequence). The CDR3 runs 14 residues.

The CDR3 DNA reads TGCAGCGTTGAAACCCGGACAGGGGGGACCTACAATGAGCAGTACTTC. It specifies CSVETRTGGTYNEQYF. The chain carries TRBV29-1 and TRBJ2-5; 10 nucleotides agree with TRBD1. Per germline, CDR1 SQVTM and CDR2 ANQGSEA. Germline trimming cut 2 bases from V and 11 bases from J; bases unmatched to any gene: 17. The CDR3 is 16 amino acids.